This TCR beta chain stems from a study of blood T cell repertoires in COVID-19. Whole-study context: PBMCs, B-cell-depleted T cells, or T cells were the source of the cDNA or gDNA that made up the material.

In the original analysis: The authors estimated nucleated cell counts from reference gene primer amplification. TCRdb's table, derived via immunoSEQ multiplex PCR, lists solely in-frame clones and lacks some. V and J calls and clone size are given by that table; D and trimming were obtained from the DNA. This sample yields 380,000 or so clones, of which more than 80% are seen a single time; 1.2% belongs to the top ten. This clone showed up just a few times. Trimming at V came to 5 bases and at J to 4 bases, leaving 6 bases not matched to a gene. There are 15 residues in the CDR3. The germline CDR1 and CDR2 sequences are WNHNN and SYGVQD (reference sequence).

The source of this sequence is a man aged 40-49 years with acute or convalescent COVID-19. The specimen was peripheral blood. The J gene is TRBJ2-1, the V gene TRBV10-1; TRBD2 matches 9 bases. Written as DNA, the CDR3 is TGCGCCAGCAGTCGCGGGAGGGAGTTATACAATGAGCAGTTCTTC. This sequence encodes CASSRGRELYNEQFF.